The 15 T cell receptor beta chains given below trace back to one sample, sequenced in a study of blood T cell repertoires in COVID-19. Clones were sequenced by immunoSEQ multiplex PCR, and TCRdb holds only the in-frame ones, with some missing. This repertoire shows fewer than 150,000 clones, about 89% found once; its top ten account for more than 25%. Input material: peripheral blood. The receptors derive from a woman between 65 and 79 years old with acute or convalescent COVID-19.

This clone was recorded only once. The chain recombines TRBV2 with TRBJ1-6, with D hard to call. From germline, CDR1 is SNHLY and CDR2 FYNNEI. The germline V and J ends were trimmed by 6 bases and 2 bases, with 8 bases remaining between them. This CDR3 spans 14 amino acids. The CDR3 DNA sequence: TGTGCCAGCAGAACCGGGACCTATAATTCACCCCTCCACTTT. Translated: CASRTGTYNSPLHF. Based on the CDR3 plus reference TRBV2 and TRBJ1-6, the full variable domain is EPEVTQTPSHQVTQMGQEVILRCVPISNHLYFYWYRQILGQKVEFLVSFYNNEISEKSEIFDDQFSVERPDGSNFTLKIRSTKLEDSAMYFCASRTGTYNSPLHFGNGTRLTVT.

The chain joins TRBV4-2 to TRBJ2-4; 11 bases are a match to TRBD2. Unmatched junction bases numbered 6, after V lost 0 bases and J lost 8 bases. The length of the CDR3 is 16 residues. Germline CDR1 LGHNA, CDR2 YNFKEQ. Here the CDR3 reads CASSQDYSGGADIQYF. CDR3 in DNA: TGTGCCAGCAGCCAAGATTATAGCGGGGGGGCAGACATTCAGTACTTC.

The chain couples TRBV24-1 to TRBJ1-4, with D possibly matching TRBD1 (6 bases). The V gene's germline CDR1 is KGHDR and CDR2 SFDVKD. The CDR3 runs to 15 residues. Trimming shortened V by 3 bases and J by 4 bases, and 11 bases separated the two germline ends. CDR3 DNA sequence: TGTGCCACCAGTGATCCGACAGGAGATAATGAAAAACTGTTTTTT. Protein: CATSDPTGDNEKLFF.

This chain uses TRBV18 with TRBJ1-3; TRBD1 matches at 8 bases. Germline CDR1 and CDR2: KGHSH and LQKENI. The CDR3 sequence is 15 residues long. The J segment lost 3 bases and the V segment lost 4 bases, leaving 5 bases of the junction unmatched. The CDR3 reads CASSQGQVLGNTIYF. The CDR3 DNA reads as TGTGCCAGCTCACAGGGACAGGTTCTTGGAAACACCATATATTTT.

The chain carries TRBV5-5 and TRBJ2-5; 11 bases are shared with TRBD2. V shed 5 bases, J shed 2 bases, and the junction held 14 bases outside the gene matches. Germline CDR1 SGHKS, CDR2 YYEKEE (reference sequence). The CDR3 contains 18 residues. Here the CDR3 reads CASSLTRGVAGGQETQYF. Written as DNA, the CDR3 is TGTGCCAGCAGTTTGACTCGCGGGGTAGCGGGGGGGCAAGAGACCCAGTACTTC.

A single count supports this clone. The J gene is TRBJ2-2, the V gene TRBV3-1 (or the pseudogene TRBV3-2), with a possible D match to TRBD1 (5 bases). Germline assignment: CDR1 LGHDT and CDR2 YNNKEL (reference sequence). The ends were cut back, 1 base at V and 6 bases at J, with 15 bases in the middle. The CDR3 runs 16 residues. The CDR3 DNA follows: TGTGCCAGCAGCCAAGGGGGTCGAGTCAGGGCCGGGGAGCTGTTTTTT. Translating gives CASSQGGRVRAGELFF.

The chain couples TRBV2 to TRBJ2-3; possible D gene TRBD1, 5 bases. Germline V lookup: CDR1 SNHLY, CDR2 FYNNEI. Trimming left V 1 base short and J 0 bases short, with 8 bases between. CDR3 size: 15 residues. The CDR3 protein is CASSEVRVSTDTQYF. CDR3 bases: TGTGCCAGCAGTGAAGTCAGGGTGAGCACAGATACGCAGTATTTT.

CDR3 protein: CSVHYRDSSYEQYF. CDR3 in DNA: TGCAGCGTTCATTACCGGGACAGCTCCTACGAGCAGTACTTC. The chain combines TRBV29-1 with TRBJ2-7, with TRBD1 identical over 7 bases. The CDR3 is 14 residues long. Germline trimming cut 5 bases from V and 0 bases from J; bases unmatched to any gene: 7. CDR1 and CDR2 (germline): SQVTM, ANQGSEA.

The rearrangement links TRBV20-1 to TRBJ1-1; perhaps TRBD1 as D (6 bases). V was shortened by 5 bases and J by 4 bases, with 8 bases between the two germline ends. This CDR3 spans 11 amino acids. CDR1 DFQATT and CDR2 SNEGSKA come from the germline V gene (reference sequence). CDR3 sequence (DNA): TGCAGTGCTCCCAGGGGCACTGAAGCTTTCTTT. Amino acid sequence: CSAPRGTEAFF.

The V and J genes are TRBV7-8 and TRBJ1-4; D is unclear. Germline V gene sequence: CDR1 SGHVS, CDR2 FQNEAQ. The V end lost 3 bases, the J end lost 9 bases, and 20 bases lay between the germline ends. The CDR3 is 16 residues long. Written as DNA, the CDR3 is TGTGCCAGCAGCTTTGGAGGCAGAACCCTAATGAAAAAACTGTTTTTT. It translates to CASSFGGRTLMKKLFF.

This chain uses TRBV9 with TRBJ1-4; D unresolved. CDR3 length equals 15 residues. Trimming pared 7 bases from V and 0 bases from J, leaving 13 bases between. The germline V gene has CDR1 SGDLS and CDR2 YYNGEE. CDR3 region: CASGGWGATNEKLFF. Here the CDR3 DNA reads TGTGCCAGCGGAGGGTGGGGAGCAACTAATGAAAAACTGTTTTTT.

This chain connects TRBV24-1 to TRBJ2-3; 10 positions agree with TRBD1. Germline V gene sequence: CDR1 KGHDR, CDR2 SFDVKD. This CDR3 contains 14 residues. With 5 bases clipped from V and 10 bases from J, the junction kept 8 bases outside the gene matches. CDR3 in amino acids: CATSGKRDRGAQYF. As DNA, the CDR3 is TGTGCCACCAGTGGCAAGAGGGACAGGGGTGCGCAGTATTTT.

V and J are TRBV4-1 and TRBJ2-3; D is possibly TRBD1 (6 bases). Germline V gene sequence: CDR1 MGHRA, CDR2 YSYEKL. The CDR3 is 15 residues long. The V end lost 0 bases, the J end lost 2 bases, and 9 bases lay between the germline ends. The CDR3 sequence is CASSQDRGTTDTQYF. The CDR3 bases are TGCGCCAGCAGCCAAGATAGGGGGACCACAGATACGCAGTATTTT.

The table lists this clone with a count of one. This chain connects TRBV28 to TRBJ1-4, with D perhaps matching TRBD1 (5 bases). This CDR3 spans 14 amino acids. The V gene's germline CDR1 is MDHEN and CDR2 SYDVKM. With 11 bases removed from V and 2 bases from J, the gap between germline ends came to 15 bases. CDR3 in DNA: TGTGCCCTTGGAGGGGATGCTACTAATGAAAAACTGTTTTTT. Its protein is CALGGDATNEKLFF.

The J gene is TRBJ2-7, the V gene TRBV2, with D tentatively TRBD1 (6 bases). Germline loops: CDR1 SNHLY, CDR2 FYNNEI. The CDR3 contains 13 residues. Trimming cost V 10 bases and J 0 bases, with 13 bases left between them. CDR3: CANIRDNSYEQYF. The CDR3 DNA reads TGTGCCAACATTAGGGACAACTCCTACGAGCAGTACTTC.